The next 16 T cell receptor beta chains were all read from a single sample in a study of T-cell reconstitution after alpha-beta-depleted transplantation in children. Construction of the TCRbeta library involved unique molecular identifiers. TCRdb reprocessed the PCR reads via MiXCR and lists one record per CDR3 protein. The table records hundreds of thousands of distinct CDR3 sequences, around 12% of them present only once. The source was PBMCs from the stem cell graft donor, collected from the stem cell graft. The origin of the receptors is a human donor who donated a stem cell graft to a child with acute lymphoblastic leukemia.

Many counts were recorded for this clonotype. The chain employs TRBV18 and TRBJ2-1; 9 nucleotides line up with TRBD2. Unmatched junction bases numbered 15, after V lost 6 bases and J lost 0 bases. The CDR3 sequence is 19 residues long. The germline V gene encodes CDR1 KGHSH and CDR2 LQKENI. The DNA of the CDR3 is TGTGCCAGCTCGGCTCGTGGTAGCGGGAGTATGAGCTCCTACAATGAGCAGTTCTTC. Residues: CASSARGSGSMSSYNEQFF.

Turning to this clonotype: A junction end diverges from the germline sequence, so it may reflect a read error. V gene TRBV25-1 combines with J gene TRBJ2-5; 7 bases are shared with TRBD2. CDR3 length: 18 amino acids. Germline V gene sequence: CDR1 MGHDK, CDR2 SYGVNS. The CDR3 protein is CASSEYGVGRVAEETQNF. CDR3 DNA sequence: TGTGCCAGCAGTGAATATGGGGTGGGGAGGGTCGCCGAAGAGACCCAGAACTTC.

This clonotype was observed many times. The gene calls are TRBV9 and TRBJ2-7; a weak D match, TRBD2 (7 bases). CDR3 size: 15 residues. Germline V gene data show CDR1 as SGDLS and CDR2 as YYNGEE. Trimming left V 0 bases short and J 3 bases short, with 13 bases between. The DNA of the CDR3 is TGTGCCAGCAGCGTAGGGGGGGGCTCCAACTACGAGCAGTACTTC. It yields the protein CASSVGGGSNYEQYF.

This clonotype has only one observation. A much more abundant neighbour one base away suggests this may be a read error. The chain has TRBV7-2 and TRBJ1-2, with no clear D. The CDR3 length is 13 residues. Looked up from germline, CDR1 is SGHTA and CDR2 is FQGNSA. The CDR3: CASSLEVTYGDTF. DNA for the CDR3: TGTGCCAGCAGCTTAGAGGTCACCTATGGCGACACCTTC.

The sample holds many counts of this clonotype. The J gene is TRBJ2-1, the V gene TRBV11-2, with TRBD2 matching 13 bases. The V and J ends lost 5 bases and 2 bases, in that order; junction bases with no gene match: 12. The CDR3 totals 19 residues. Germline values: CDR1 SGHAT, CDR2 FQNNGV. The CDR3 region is CASSPRIGLAGAAYNEQFF. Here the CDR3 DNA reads TGTGCCAGCAGCCCCCGGATAGGACTAGCGGGGGCCGCCTACAATGAGCAGTTCTTC.

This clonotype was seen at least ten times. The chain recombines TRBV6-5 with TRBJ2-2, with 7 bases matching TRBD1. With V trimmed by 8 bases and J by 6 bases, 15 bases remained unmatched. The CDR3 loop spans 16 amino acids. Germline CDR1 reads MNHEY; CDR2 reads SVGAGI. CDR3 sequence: CASGMGTVDIAGELFF. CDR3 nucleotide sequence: TGTGCCAGCGGAATGGGGACAGTTGATATAGCCGGGGAGCTGTTTTTT.

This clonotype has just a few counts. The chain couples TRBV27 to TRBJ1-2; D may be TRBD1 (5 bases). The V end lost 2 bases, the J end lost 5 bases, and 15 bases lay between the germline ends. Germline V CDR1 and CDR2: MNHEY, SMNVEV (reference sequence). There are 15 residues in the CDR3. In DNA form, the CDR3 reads TGTGCCAGCAGTTTACTAGGGGCCCTGGGGTATGGCTACACCTTC. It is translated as CASSLLGALGYGYTF.

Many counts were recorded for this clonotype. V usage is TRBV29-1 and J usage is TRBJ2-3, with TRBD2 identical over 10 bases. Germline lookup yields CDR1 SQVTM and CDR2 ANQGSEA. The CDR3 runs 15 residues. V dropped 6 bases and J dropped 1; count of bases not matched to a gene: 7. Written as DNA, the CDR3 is TGCAGCGTCAGGACTAGCGGAGCGGGCACAGATACGCAGTATTTT. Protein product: CSVRTSGAGTDTQYF.

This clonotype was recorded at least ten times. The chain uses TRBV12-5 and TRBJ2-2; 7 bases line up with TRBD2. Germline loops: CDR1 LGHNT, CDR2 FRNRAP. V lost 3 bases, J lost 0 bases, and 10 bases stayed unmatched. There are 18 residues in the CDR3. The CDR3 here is CASGFWGGRTPNTGELFF. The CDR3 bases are TGTGCTAGTGGTTTTTGGGGAGGGCGGACACCGAACACCGGGGAGCTGTTTTTT.

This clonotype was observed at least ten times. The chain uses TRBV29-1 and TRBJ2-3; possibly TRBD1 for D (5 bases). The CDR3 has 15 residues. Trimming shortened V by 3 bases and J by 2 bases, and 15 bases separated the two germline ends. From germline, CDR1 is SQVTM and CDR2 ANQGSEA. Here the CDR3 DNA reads TGCAGCGTTGATGGTTCGGCAGGGAACACAGATACGCAGTATTTT. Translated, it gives CSVDGSAGNTDTQYF.

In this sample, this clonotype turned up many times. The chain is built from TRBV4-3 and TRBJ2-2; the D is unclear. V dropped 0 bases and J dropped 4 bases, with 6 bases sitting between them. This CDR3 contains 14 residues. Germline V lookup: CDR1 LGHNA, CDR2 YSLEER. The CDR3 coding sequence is TGCGCCAGCAGCCAAGAGGCAGGCACCGGGGAGCTGTTTTTT. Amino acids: CASSQEAGTGELFF.

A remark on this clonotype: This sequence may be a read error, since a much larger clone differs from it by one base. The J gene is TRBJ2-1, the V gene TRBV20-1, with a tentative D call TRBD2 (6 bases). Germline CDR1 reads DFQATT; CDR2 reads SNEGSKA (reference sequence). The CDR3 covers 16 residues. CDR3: CCAPDPGLLTYNEQFF. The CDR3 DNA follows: TGCTGTGCTCCCGATCCGGGACTCCTAACCTACAATGAGCAGTTCTTC.

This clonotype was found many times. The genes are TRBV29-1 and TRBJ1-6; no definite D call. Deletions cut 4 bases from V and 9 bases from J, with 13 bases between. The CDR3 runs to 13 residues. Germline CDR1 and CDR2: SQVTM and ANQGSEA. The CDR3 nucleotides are TGCAGCGTTGCGGAGGGAAATTCTTCACCCCTCCACTTT. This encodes CSVAEGNSSPLHF.

In DNA form, the CDR3 reads TGTGCCAGCAGCTTAAAGCCGGGTGGCGGCTACGAGCAGTACTTC. It codes for CASSLKPGGGYEQYF. This rearrangement joins TRBV7-2 to TRBJ2-7, with D hard to call. Germline lookup yields CDR1 SGHTA and CDR2 FQGNSA. The V end was cut by 2 bases, the J end by 3 bases, with 14 bases between. This CDR3 spans 15 amino acids.

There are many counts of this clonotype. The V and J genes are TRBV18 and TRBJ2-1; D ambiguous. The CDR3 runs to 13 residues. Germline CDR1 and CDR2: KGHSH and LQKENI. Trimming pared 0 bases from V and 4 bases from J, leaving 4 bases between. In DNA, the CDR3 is TGTGCCAGCTCACCACCGGGGTACAATGAGCAGTTCTTC. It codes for CASSPPGYNEQFF. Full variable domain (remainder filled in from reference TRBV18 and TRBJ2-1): NAGVMQNPRHLVRRRGQEARLRCSPMKGHSHVYWYRQLPEEGLKFMVYLQKENIIDESGMPKERFSAEFPKEGPSILRIQQVVRGDSAAYFCASSPPGYNEQFFGPGTRLTVL.

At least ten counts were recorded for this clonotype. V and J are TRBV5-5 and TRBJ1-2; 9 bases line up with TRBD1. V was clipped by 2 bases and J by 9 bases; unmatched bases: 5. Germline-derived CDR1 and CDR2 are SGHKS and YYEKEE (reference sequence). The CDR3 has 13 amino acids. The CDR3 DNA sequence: TGTGCCAGCAGCTTACAGGGGGCGAACAGCTACACCTTC. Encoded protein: CASSLQGANSYTF. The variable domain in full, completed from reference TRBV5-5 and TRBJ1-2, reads DAGVTQSPTHLIKTRGQQVTLRCSPISGHKSVSWYQQVLGQGPQFIFQYYEKEERGRGNFPDRFSARQFPNYSSELNVNALLLGDSALYLCASSLQGANSYTFGSGTRLTVV.